These 18 T cell receptor beta chains share one sample of origin, sequenced in a study of T cell responses to AZD1222 COVID-19 vaccine. This table comes from immunoSEQ multiplex PCR, and its TCRdb copy is limited to in-frame clones, with some not included. The sample records 150,000 to 200,000 clones, more than 85% being singletons. The specimen comprised peripheral blood, sampled on day 0 of AZD1222 vaccination. All receptors come from an adult in good health.

This rearrangement joins TRBV9 to TRBJ2-7; 12 bases line up with TRBD2. Germline CDR1 reads SGDLS; CDR2 reads YYNGEE. The CDR3 contains 16 residues. J was trimmed by 1 base and V by 0 bases; bases with no gene match: 2. The CDR3 DNA follows: TGTGCCAGCAGCGTAGACCTAGCGGGAGGGTCCTACGAGCAGTACTTC. Amino acids: CASSVDLAGGSYEQYF. Supplemented by reference TRBV9 and TRBJ2-7, the full variable domain reads DSGVTQTPKHLITATGQRVTLRCSPRSGDLSVYWYQQSLDQGLQFLIQYYNGEERAKGNILERFSAQQFPDLHSELNLSSLELGDSALYFCASSVDLAGGSYEQYFGPGTRLTVT.

The genes are TRBV12-3 or TRBV12-4 and TRBJ1-1; 7 bases are a match to TRBD1. The CDR3 totals 12 residues. Trimming removed 5 bases from V and 5 bases from J; junction bases left unmatched: 2. The CDR3 sequence: CASSPTGTEAFF. In DNA, the CDR3 is TGTGCCAGCAGTCCGACAGGGACTGAAGCTTTCTTT.

This sequence joins TRBV4-1 and TRBJ1-6, with D perhaps matching TRBD1 (5 bases). Trimming pared 4 bases from V and 14 bases from J, leaving 24 bases between. Germline loops: CDR1 MGHRA, CDR2 YSYEKL. The CDR3 has 16 amino acids. The CDR3 loop is CASSPLFSGAPFSLHF. The CDR3 DNA reads TGCGCCAGCAGCCCCCTCTTTTCCGGGGCACCCTTCTCCCTCCACTTT.

This clone was seen a single time. V is TRBV29-1 and J is TRBJ1-1, with a weak D call TRBD1 (5 bases). V was cut by 4 bases and J by 0 bases, with 12 bases left in between. CDR3 size: 14 residues. Germline V gives CDR1 SQVTM, CDR2 ANQGSEA. The DNA for the CDR3 is TGCAGCGTTGTCAGGGAGGGCCTGAACACTGAAGCTTTCTTT. Translated: CSVVREGLNTEAFF.

The V and J genes are TRBV11-2 and TRBJ2-7; 11 positions agree with TRBD1. CDR1 is SGHAT and CDR2 is FQNNGV in the germline V gene. The CDR3 has 17 amino acids. V was clipped by 4 bases and J by 3 bases; unmatched bases: 11. The CDR3 sequence is CASSSTQAGTGGYEQYF. CDR3 DNA sequence: TGTGCCAGCAGCTCGACCCAAGCCGGGACAGGGGGCTACGAGCAGTACTTC.

This chain joins TRBV7-8 and TRBJ2-7; 7 positions match TRBD1. The V segment lost 2 bases and the J segment 2 bases; nucleotides outside the gene matches: 15. This CDR3 contains 18 residues. Germline CDR1 is SGHVS and CDR2 is FQNEAQ. Here the CDR3 DNA reads TGTGCCAGCAGCTTACGCACCAGCCAGGGACAGCACCCCTACGAGCAGTACTTC. Amino acid sequence: CASSLRTSQGQHPYEQYF.

The V gene is TRBV19, the J gene TRBJ2-2, with TRBD2 matching 13 bases. Trimming removed 6 bases from V and 4 bases from J; junction bases left unmatched: 2. The CDR3 has 15 amino acids. Per the germline V gene, CDR1 is LNHDA and CDR2 is SQIVND (reference sequence). This CDR3 is CASSRLAGGTGELFF. The CDR3 region has the DNA TGTGCCAGTAGCAGACTAGCGGGGGGCACCGGGGAGCTGTTTTTT. Full variable domain (outside the CDR3, taken from reference TRBV19 and TRBJ2-2): DGGITQSPKYLFRKEGQNVTLSCEQNLNHDAMYWYRQDPGQGLRLIYYSQIVNDFQKGDIAEGYSVSREKKESFPLTVTSAQKNPTAFYLCASSRLAGGTGELFFGEGSRLTVL.

The chain links TRBV7-2 to TRBJ2-3; 11 bases line up with TRBD2. Germline V gene data show CDR1 as SGHTA and CDR2 as FQGNSA. The trim removed 1 base at V and 3 bases at J, leaving 3 bases unmatched. The CDR3 consists of 16 residues. For the CDR3, the DNA is TGTGCCAGCAGCTTAGATAGCGGGAGGGCAACAGATACGCAGTATTTT. As protein: CASSLDSGRATDTQYF. Based on the CDR3 plus reference TRBV7-2 and TRBJ2-3, the full variable domain is GAGVSQSPSNKVTEKGKDVELRCDPISGHTALYWYRQSLGQGLEFLIYFQGNSAPDKSGLPSDRFSAERTGGSVSTLTIQRTQQEDSAVYLCASSLDSGRATDTQYFGPGTRLTVL.

The chain recombines TRBV2 with TRBJ2-5, with D possibly being TRBD2 (5 bases). The germline gives CDR1 SNHLY, CDR2 FYNNEI. V dropped 3 bases and J dropped 7 bases, with 9 bases sitting between them. The CDR3 has 12 amino acids. CDR3 amino acids: CASSDAGTTQYF. The CDR3 bases are TGTGCCAGCAGTGATGCGGGTACGACCCAGTACTTC.

This clone appeared a single time. This chain links TRBV9 with TRBJ1-3; the D is unclear. Trimming took off 2 bases at V and 6 bases at J, with 9 bases between the two ends. This CDR3 has 13 residues. The germline V gene encodes CDR1 SGDLS and CDR2 YYNGEE. The CDR3 DNA reads as TGTGCCAGCAGCGTCGGCAGTGAAAACACCATATATTTT. It codes for CASSVGSENTIYF.

The chain uses TRBV19 and TRBJ1-6; TRBD1 aligns across 12 bases. The CDR3 sequence is 15 residues long. V was clipped by 7 bases and J by 5 bases; unmatched bases: 3. Germline CDR1 is LNHDA and CDR2 is SQIVND (reference sequence). The CDR3 DNA reads as TGTGCCAGTACCGGGACAGGGGGCAATAATTCACCCCTCCACTTT. Translation: CASTGTGGNNSPLHF.

This clone has just a few counts. The chain carries TRBV7-2 and TRBJ2-1; D is ambiguous. V lost 1 base, J lost 8 bases, and 12 bases lay in between. The CDR3 loop spans 14 amino acids. Germline V gene lookup returns CDR1 SGHTA and CDR2 FQGNSA. CDR3 coding DNA: TGTGCCAGCAGCTTAGAACGATCGGCCCATGAGCAGTTCTTC. It codes for CASSLERSAHEQFF.

The chain combines TRBV4-2 with TRBJ2-7; either TRBD1 or TRBD2 may supply D (5 bases each). Germline loops: CDR1 LGHNA, CDR2 YNFKEQ. The CDR3 consists of 16 residues. V lost 0 bases and J 3 bases, leaving 15 bases between the germline ends. CDR3 sequence reads: CASSQDPTRDGYEQYF. The DNA of the CDR3 is TGTGCCAGCAGCCAAGATCCCACCCGGGACGGCTACGAGCAGTACTTC.

CDR3 residues: CASSPQDSQETQYF. The DNA for the CDR3 is TGTGCCAGCTCACCTCAGGACAGCCAAGAGACCCAGTACTTC. The chain links TRBV18 to TRBJ2-5, with D maybe TRBD1 (6 bases). V shed 3 bases and J shed 1 base, with 9 bases lying between them. Germline-derived CDR1 and CDR2 are KGHSH and LQKENI. The CDR3 consists of 14 residues.

The V gene is TRBV7-9, the J gene TRBJ2-1, with D unresolved. Germline V gene sequence: CDR1 SEHNR, CDR2 FQNEAQ (reference sequence). The CDR3 spans 14 residues. V lost 2 bases to trimming and J lost 3 bases, with 8 bases between them. The CDR3 loop is CASSLSFGYNEQFF. The CDR3 DNA sequence: TGTGCCAGCAGCTTATCATTCGGCTACAATGAGCAGTTCTTC.

The CDR3 nucleotides read TGCGCCAGCAACCAGAATCAGCGAGGGCCTTCCAATGAGCAGTTCTTC. Protein: CASNQNQRGPSNEQFF. V is TRBV5-1 and J is TRBJ2-1; TRBD2 is a possible D gene (5 bases). CDR3 length: 16 amino acids. The germline V and J ends were trimmed by 6 bases and 6 bases, with 22 bases remaining between them. Germline V gives CDR1 SGHRS, CDR2 YFSETQ.

This clone came up a few times. This chain joins TRBV6-6 and TRBJ1-3; D gene ambiguous. Trimming cost V 5 bases and J 1 base, with 12 bases left between them. CDR3 size: 15 residues. Germline CDR1 and CDR2: MNHNY and SVGAGI (reference sequence). CDR3 DNA: TGTGCCAGCAGTCAACAGTATGGGTCTGGAAACACCATATATTTT. Its protein product is CASSQQYGSGNTIYF.

CDR3 DNA: TGTGCCAGTAGTACGCTTTCTAAGGGACAGGGAGACTACGAGCAGTACTTC. Translated, it gives CASSTLSKGQGDYEQYF. The rearrangement links TRBV19 to TRBJ2-7; 9 positions match TRBD1. V shed 4 bases and J 3 bases; nucleotides not matched to a gene: 13. CDR1 and CDR2 from the germline V gene are LNHDA and SQIVND (reference sequence). This CDR3 is built from 17 residues.